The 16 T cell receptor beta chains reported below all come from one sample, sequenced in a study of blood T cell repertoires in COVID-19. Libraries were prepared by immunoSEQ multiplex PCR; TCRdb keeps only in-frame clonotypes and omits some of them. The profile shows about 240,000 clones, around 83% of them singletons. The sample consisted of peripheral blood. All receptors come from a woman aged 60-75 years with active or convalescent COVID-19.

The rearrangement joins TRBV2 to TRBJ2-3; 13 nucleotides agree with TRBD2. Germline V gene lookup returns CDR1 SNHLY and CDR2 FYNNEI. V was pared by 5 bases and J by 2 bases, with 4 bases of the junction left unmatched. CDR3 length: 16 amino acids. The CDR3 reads CASSSTSGGFTDTQYF. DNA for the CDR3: TGTGCCAGCAGTTCGACTAGCGGGGGGTTCACAGATACGCAGTATTTT. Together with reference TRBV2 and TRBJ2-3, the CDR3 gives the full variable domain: EPEVTQTPSHQVTQMGQEVILRCVPISNHLYFYWYRQILGQKVEFLVSFYNNEISEKSEIFDDQFSVERPDGSNFTLKIRSTKLEDSAMYFCASSSTSGGFTDTQYFGPGTRLTVL.

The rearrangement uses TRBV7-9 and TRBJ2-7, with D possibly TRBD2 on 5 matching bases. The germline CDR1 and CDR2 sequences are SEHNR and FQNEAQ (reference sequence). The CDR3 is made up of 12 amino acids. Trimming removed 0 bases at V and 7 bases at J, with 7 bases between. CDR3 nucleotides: TGTGCCAGCAGCTTAGCGTCGGGGGAGCAGTACTTC. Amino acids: CASSLASGEQYF. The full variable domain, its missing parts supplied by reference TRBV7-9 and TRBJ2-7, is DTGVSQNPRHKITKRGQNVTFRCDPISEHNRLYWYRQTLGQGPEFLTYFQNEAQLEKSRLLSDRFSAERPKGSFSTLEIQRTEQGDSAMYLCASSLASGEQYFGPGTRLTVT.

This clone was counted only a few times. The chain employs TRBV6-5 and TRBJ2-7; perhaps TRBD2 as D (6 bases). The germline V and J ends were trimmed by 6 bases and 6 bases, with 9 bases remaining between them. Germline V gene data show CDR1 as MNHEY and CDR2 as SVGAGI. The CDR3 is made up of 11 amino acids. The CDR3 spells CASRGGREQYF. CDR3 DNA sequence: TGTGCCAGCAGGGGGGGTCGCGAGCAGTACTTC.

The CDR3 nucleotides are TGTGCCAGCAGTGAAGCGGGGGGAGCTAATCAGCCCCAGCATTTT. It yields the protein CASSEAGGANQPQHF. V gene TRBV2 combines with J gene TRBJ1-5; a weak D match, TRBD1 (5 bases). V was pared by 0 bases and J by 4 bases, with 10 bases between. The CDR3 runs 15 residues. Germline V gene sequence: CDR1 SNHLY, CDR2 FYNNEI.

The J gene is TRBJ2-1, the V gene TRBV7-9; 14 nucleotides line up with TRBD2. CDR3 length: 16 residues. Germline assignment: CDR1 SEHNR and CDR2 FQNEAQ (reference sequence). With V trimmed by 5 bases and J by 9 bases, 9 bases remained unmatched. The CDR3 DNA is TGTGCCAGCAGCCGAAGACTAGCGGGGGGGTCAAGTGAGCAGTTCTTC. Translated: CASSRRLAGGSSEQFF.

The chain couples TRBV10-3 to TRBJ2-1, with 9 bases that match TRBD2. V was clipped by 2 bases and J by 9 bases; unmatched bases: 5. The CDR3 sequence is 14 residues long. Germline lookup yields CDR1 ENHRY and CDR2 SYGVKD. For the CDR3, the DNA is TGTGCCATCAGTGAGCGACTAGCGGTGGTTGAGCAGTTCTTC. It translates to CAISERLAVVEQFF.

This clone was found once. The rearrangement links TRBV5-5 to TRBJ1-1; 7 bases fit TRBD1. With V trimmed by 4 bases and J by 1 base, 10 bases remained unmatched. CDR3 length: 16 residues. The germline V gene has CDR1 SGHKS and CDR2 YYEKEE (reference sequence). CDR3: CASSTGQAIKNTEAFF. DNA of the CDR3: TGTGCCAGCAGCACCGGACAGGCGATTAAGAACACTGAAGCTTTCTTT.

CDR3 region: CSVGGQGGTEAFF. Here the CDR3 DNA reads TGCAGCGTTGGGGGACAGGGGGGCACTGAAGCTTTCTTT. The rearrangement uses TRBV29-1 and TRBJ1-1; TRBD1 agrees at 11 bases. V shed 4 bases and J 4 bases; nucleotides not matched to a gene: 2. This CDR3 is built from 13 residues. Germline values: CDR1 SQVTM, CDR2 ANQGSEA.

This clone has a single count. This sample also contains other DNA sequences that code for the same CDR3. The CDR3 sequence: CASSPVSRNTEAFF. CDR3 DNA: TGTGCCAGCTCACCTGTGTCGAGGAACACTGAAGCTTTCTTT. The chain employs TRBV18 and TRBJ1-1; no firm D call. CDR3 size: 14 residues. The ends were cut back, 3 bases at V and 1 base at J, with 9 bases in the middle. CDR1 is KGHSH and CDR2 is LQKENI in the germline V gene.

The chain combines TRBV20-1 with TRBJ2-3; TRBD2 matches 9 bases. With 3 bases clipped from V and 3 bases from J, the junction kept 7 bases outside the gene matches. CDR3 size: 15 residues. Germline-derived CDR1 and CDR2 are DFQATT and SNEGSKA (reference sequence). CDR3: CSASRGLAGTDTQYF. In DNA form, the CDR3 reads TGCAGTGCTAGTCGTGGGCTAGCGGGGACAGATACGCAGTATTTT.

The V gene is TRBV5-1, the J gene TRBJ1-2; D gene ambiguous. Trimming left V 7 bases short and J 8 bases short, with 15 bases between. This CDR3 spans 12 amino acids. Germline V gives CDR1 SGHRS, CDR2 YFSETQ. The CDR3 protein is CASGPIGGGYTF. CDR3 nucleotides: TGCGCCAGCGGTCCGATAGGAGGAGGCTACACCTTC.

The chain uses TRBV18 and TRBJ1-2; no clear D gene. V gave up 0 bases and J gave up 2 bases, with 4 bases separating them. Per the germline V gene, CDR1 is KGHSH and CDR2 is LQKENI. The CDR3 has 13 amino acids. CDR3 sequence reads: CASSPPINYGYTF. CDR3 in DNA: TGTGCCAGCTCACCACCTATCAACTATGGCTACACCTTC.

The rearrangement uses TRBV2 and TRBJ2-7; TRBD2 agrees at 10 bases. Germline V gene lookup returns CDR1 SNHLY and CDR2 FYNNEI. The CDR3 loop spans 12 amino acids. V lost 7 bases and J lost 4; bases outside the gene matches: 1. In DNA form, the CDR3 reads TGTGCCAGCATACTAGCGGGGTACGAGCAGTACTTC. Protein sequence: CASILAGYEQYF. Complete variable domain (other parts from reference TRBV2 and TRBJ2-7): EPEVTQTPSHQVTQMGQEVILRCVPISNHLYFYWYRQILGQKVEFLVSFYNNEISEKSEIFDDQFSVERPDGSNFTLKIRSTKLEDSAMYFCASILAGYEQYFGPGTRLTVT.

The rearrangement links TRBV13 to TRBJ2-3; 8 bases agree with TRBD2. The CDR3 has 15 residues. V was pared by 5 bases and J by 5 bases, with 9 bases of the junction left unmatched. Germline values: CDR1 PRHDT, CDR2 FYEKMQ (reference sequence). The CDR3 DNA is TGTGCCAGCAGCACGGGGGGGCCACCCCAAGATACGCAGTATTTT. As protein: CASSTGGPPQDTQYF.

The DNA of the CDR3 is TGTGCCAGCAGCAGGGGCACTCGATTACCCCAGCATTTT. It is translated as CASSRGTRLPQHF. The chain has TRBV28 and TRBJ1-5, with a weak D call TRBD1 (6 bases). Germline-derived CDR1 and CDR2 are MDHEN and SYDVKM. The V end lost 6 bases, the J end lost 10 bases, and 16 bases lay between the germline ends. The CDR3 loop spans 13 amino acids.

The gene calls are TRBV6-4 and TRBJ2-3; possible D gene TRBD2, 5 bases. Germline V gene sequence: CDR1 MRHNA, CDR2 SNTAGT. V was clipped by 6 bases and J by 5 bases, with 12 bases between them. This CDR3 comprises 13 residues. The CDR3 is CASRPSPKDTQYF. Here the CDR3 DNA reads TGTGCCAGCAGGCCTAGCCCTAAAGATACGCAGTATTTT.